This T cell receptor beta chain derives from a study of post-analysis software for immune sequencing data (dated by TCRdb to the mid-2010s). With regard to the full study: Recorded disease courses included relapsing-remitting, secondary progressive and progressive-relapsing multiple sclerosis, with some patients lacking subtype annotation. The patient repertoires were compared against around eleven previously published healthy control repertoires obtained from donors aged roughly 6 to 25 years. A subset of samples was prepared in parallel using single-end sample barcoding, then pooled and co-amplified after Illumina adapter ligation. Results the study describes overall, beyond this receptor: Multiple sclerosis patients had significantly lower normalized Chao1 diversity than controls, a result that suggests substantial peripheral T-cell clonal expansion. The multiple sclerosis patient group was slightly younger than the control group. Strong co-clustering of samples prepared in the same batch was shown by direct clustering with F measure, prompting a batch-effect correction. Patients showed significantly higher frequencies than controls for a handful of TRBV segments, among them TRBV5-6, TRBV5-1 and TRBV20-1.

Receptors were amplified or captured by PCR. The sample was run on an Illumina HiSeq 2500. To reduce PCR and sequencing biases, unique molecular identifiers were incorporated into the TCR beta cDNA libraries. Per 1 to 10 million input T cells, approximately 500,000 cDNA molecules were obtained, such that each molecule approximated one T cell. The patient libraries were prepared and sequenced using the same protocol as the earlier healthy control dataset. Within a given batch, samples were prepared together, multiplexed and sequenced on the same HiSeq lane. Turning to the authors' computational methods: MIGEC was used to process the raw barcoded reads, and molecular identifier groups with only a single read were discarded before consensus assembly and CDR3 extraction. Clonotype tables were post-analysed with VDJtools, and diversity was normalized by down-sampling all datasets to the smallest sample size. In repertoire overlap clustering, CDR3 amino acid sequences, but not nucleotide sequences, were matched to correct batch-related cross-sample contamination. In TCRdb, the public reads were trimmed at Q25 with fastp and aligned with MiXCR, with productive beta chains retained. A single entry per CDR3 protein holds the most common genes and DNA from its merged rows. TCRdb, not the original authors, processed these V and J calls. The sample table shows 500,000 to 600,000 distinct CDR3 sequences, and about 40% are seen once. Around 1.7% of the sample lies in the top ten.

The junction shows trimming of 1 base on V and 10 bases on J, and the gene matches do not reach 5 bases of it. CDR1 and CDR2, per the germline V gene (reference sequence), are SEHNR and FQNEAQ. Its CDR3 holds 16 amino acids, cysteine through phenylalanine. The CDR3 DNA has 48 bases and is translated from base 1. Remarks on this clonotype: This receptor's antigen is unknown. No base quality values were provided; no much bigger clone lies one nucleotide off.

To demonstrate the VDJtools post-analysis software, the study profiled TCR beta repertoires from the peripheral blood of 10 to 15 young patients with multiple sclerosis. The patients with multiple sclerosis were children and adolescents between about 6 and 15 years of age. Sequenced: blood. The origin of this receptor is a girl between 10 and 17 years old with multiple sclerosis. The chain is made from TRBV7-9 and TRBJ1-6; TRBD1 agrees with 12 junctional bases. The DNA is TGTGCCAGCAGCTTAGTTCCGGGACAGGGGGCATCACCCCTCCACTTT. It encodes CASSLVPGQGASPLHF.